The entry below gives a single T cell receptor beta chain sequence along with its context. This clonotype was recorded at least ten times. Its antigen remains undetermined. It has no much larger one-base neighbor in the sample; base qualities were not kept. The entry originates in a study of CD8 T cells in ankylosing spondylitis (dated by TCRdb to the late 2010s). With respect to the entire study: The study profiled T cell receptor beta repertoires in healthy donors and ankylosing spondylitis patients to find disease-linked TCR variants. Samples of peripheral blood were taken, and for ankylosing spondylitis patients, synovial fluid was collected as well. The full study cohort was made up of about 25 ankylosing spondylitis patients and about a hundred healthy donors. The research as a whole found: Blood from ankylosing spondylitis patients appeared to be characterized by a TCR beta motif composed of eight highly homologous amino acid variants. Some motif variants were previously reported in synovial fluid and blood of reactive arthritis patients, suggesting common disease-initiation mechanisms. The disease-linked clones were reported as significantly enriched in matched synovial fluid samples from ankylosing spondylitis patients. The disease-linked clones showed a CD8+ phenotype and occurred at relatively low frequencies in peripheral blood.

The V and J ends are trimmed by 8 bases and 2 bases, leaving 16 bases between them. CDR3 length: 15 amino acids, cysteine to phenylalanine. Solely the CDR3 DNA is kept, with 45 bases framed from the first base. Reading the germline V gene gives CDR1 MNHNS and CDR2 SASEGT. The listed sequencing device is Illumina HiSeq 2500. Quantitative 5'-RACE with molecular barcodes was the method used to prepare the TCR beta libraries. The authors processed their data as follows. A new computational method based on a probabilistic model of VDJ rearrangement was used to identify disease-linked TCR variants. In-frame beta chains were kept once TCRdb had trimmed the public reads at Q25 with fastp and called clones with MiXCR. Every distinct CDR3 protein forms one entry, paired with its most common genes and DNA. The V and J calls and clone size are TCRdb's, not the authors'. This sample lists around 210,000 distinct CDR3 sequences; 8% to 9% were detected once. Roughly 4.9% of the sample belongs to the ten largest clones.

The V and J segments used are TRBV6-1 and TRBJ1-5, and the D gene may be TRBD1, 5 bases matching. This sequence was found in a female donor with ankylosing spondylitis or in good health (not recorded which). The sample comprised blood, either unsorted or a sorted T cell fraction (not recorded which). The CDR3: CASSIKGGGNQPQHF. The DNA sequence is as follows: TGTGCCAGCTCCATTAAGGGAGGGGGCAATCAGCCCCAGCATTTT.